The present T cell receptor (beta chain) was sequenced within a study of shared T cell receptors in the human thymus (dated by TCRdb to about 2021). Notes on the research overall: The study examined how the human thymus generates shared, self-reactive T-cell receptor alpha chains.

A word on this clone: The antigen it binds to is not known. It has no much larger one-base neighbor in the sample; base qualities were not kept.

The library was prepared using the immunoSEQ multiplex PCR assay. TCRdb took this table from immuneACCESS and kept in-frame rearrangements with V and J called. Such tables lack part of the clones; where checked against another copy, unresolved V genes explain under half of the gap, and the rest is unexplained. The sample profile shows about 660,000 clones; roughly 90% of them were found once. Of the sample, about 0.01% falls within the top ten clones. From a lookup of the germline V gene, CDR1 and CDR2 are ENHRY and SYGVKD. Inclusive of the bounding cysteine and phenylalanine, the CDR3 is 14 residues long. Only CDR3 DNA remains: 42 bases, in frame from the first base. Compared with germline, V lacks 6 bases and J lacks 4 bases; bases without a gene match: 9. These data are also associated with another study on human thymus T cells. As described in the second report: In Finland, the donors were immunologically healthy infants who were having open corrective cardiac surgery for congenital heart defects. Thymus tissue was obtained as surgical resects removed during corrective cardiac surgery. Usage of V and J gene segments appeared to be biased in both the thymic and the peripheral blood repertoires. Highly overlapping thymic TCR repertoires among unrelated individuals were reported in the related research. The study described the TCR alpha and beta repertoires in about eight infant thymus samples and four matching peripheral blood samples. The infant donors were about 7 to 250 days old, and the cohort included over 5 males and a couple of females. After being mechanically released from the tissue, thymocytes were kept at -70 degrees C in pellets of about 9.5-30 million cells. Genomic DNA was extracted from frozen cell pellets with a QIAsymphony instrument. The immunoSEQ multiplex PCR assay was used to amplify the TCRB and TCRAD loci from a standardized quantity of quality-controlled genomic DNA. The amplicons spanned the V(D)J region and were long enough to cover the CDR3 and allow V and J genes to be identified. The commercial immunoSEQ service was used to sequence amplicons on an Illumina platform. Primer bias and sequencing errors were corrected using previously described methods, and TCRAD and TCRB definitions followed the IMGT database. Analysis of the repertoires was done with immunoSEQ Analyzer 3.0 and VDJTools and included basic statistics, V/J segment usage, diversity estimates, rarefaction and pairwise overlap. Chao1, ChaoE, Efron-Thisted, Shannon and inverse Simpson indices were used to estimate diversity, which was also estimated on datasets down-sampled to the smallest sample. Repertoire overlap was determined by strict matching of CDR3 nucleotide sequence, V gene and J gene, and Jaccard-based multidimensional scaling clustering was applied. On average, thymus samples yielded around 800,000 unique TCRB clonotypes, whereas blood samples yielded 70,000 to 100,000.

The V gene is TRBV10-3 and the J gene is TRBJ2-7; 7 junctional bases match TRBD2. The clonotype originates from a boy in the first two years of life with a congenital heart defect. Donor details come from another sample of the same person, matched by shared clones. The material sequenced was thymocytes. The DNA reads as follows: TGTGCCATCAGCGTACTAGCGAGATCTTACGAGCAGTACTTC. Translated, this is CAISVLARSYEQYF.